This paragraph reports one T cell receptor beta chain. It has no known antigen specificity. No quality values exist for individual bases; no much larger clone is one base distant. Relative to germline, V is missing 5 bases and J is missing 6 bases, with 8 bases of the junction outside any gene match. Including cysteine and phenylalanine, the CDR3 has 14 amino acids. CDR3 DNA is the only sequence kept; it has 42 bases, read in frame from the first base. The germline V gene (reference sequence) provides CDR1 SGHAT and CDR2 FQDESV. Each sample was amplified as two independent genomic DNA replicates: approximately 0.5 ug for blood and about 1.4 ug for tumor or normal breast. TCRB sequencing of genomic DNA was carried out with the ImmunoSeq Intro kit according to the manufacturer's instructions. Multiplex PCR was run for around 33 cycles using proprietary primers and spike-in control sequences for absolute quantification. Single-end 150-bp reads were used to sequence an 87-bp fragment covering the CDR3 and the flanking V and J genes. Each lane of an Illumina MiSeq running version 3.0 chemistry carried seven multiplexed samples, with two replicates apiece. For the original study's pipeline: Raw data were processed with the vendor's proprietary pipeline, and both replicates were merged into a single result per sample. Clonotypes were defined as productive rearrangements sharing the V-gene family, CDR3 amino acid sequence and J-gene segment. To compute clonality, the normalized Shannon entropy (Pielou evenness) of TCRB abundances was subtracted from 1. To estimate T cell density, the total number of templates was divided by the number of input cells, which was inferred from the amount of DNA input. Total repertoire diversity and clonality were estimated with Recon using default parameters. A clonotype counted as tumor-enriched if its abundance in tumor exceeded 0.1% and was at least 32-fold higher than its abundance in normal breast. Sourced from immuneACCESS, this table was stored by TCRdb with only in-frame sequences that have V and J called. A share of the clones is absent; for the studies checked, an unresolved V gene accounts for under half, and the remainder has no known explanation. The V and J calls and clone size come from that table; D and trimming were worked out from the DNA. This sample is represented by tens of thousands of clones; about 70% of them were singletons. 33% of the sample goes to the ten largest clones.

The study profiled bulk TCR beta-chain repertoires in matched peripheral blood, tumor and adjacent normal breast tissue taken from fewer than 20 patients with early-stage breast cancer. Before surgery, whole blood (about 4.5-11 mL) was collected into EDTA tubes and processed within 2 hours. Peripheral blood mononuclear cells were isolated by Ficoll-Paque centrifugation in SepMate-50 tubes. PBMCs were cryopreserved in aliquots of roughly 1.8 to 4 million cells in 90% FBS with roughly 10% DMSO and kept in liquid nitrogen. The Qiagen AllPrep DNA/RNA Mini kit was used for genomic DNA extraction. This record comes from a study of early stage breast cancer tumors (dated 2017 in TCRdb). In terms of the full investigation: Of the 15 to 20 invasive breast tumors, more than 9 were found to be estrogen receptor-positive, progesterone receptor-positive and HER2-negative. About 70% of the 12 ER+/PR+/HER2- tumors were invasive ductal carcinomas, while the other four were invasive lobular carcinomas. The average read coverage per sample was around 10-fold. Across all samples, a few million templates representing 1,097,674 unique clonotypes were detected.

On the study overall, not on this receptor specifically: The small cohort size prevented analysis by tumor subtype. Enriched TCRB sequences shared across patients were found to be mostly commonly generated sequences that were unlikely to play an important role in the tumor microenvironment. Sequencing bulk genomic DNA from unsorted cells could not capture chain pairing or functional markers like CD4, CD8 and FOXP3. Repertoires from blood and normal breast were more alike than repertoires from blood and tumor, and in about 85% of the 16 patients, comparing each tissue with blood separated tumor from normal. Compared with adjacent normal breast tissue, tumors had about 2.6-fold higher T cell density and higher clonality.

Recombination linked TRBV11-1 to TRBJ1-2; the central 8 bases match TRBD1. The sequence was obtained from a person aged 45 to 59 with breast cancer. What was sequenced was blood. The sequenced DNA is TGTGCCAGCAGCCCTCGGACAGGGAGGGATGGCTACACCTTC. The encoded protein is CASSPRTGRDGYTF.